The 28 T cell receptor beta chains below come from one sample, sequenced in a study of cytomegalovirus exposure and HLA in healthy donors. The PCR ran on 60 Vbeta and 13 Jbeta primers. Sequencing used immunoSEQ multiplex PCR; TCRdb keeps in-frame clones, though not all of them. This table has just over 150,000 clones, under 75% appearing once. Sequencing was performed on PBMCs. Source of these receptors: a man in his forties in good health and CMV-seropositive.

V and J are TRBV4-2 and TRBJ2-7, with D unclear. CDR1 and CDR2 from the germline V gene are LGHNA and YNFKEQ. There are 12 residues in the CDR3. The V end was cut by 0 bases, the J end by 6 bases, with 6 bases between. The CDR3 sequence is CASSQDVAEQYF. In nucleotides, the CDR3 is TGTGCCAGCAGCCAAGACGTGGCCGAGCAGTACTTC.

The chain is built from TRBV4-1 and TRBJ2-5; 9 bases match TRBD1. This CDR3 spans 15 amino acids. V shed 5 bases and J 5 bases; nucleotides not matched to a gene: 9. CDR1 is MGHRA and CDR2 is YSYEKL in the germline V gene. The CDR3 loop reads CASSREQGARETQYF. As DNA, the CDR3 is TGCGCCAGCAGCAGGGAACAGGGGGCTCGTGAGACCCAGTACTTC.

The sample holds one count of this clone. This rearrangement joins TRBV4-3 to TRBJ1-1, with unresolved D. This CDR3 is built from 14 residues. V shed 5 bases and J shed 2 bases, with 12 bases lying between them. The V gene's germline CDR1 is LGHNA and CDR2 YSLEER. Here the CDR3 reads CASSLGNFNTEAFF. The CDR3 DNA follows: TGCGCCAGCAGCTTGGGCAACTTCAACACTGAAGCTTTCTTT.

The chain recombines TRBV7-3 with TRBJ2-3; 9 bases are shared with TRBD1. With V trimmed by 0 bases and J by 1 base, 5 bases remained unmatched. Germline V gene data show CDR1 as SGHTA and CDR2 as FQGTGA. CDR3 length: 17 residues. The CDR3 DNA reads TGTGCCAGCAGCTTAACCCCGACAGGGGGAGGCACAGATACGCAGTATTTT. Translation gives CASSLTPTGGGTDTQYF. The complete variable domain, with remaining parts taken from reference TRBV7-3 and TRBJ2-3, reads GAGVSQTPSNKVTEKGKYVELRCDPISGHTALYWYRQSLGQGPEFLIYFQGTGAADDSGLPNDRFFAVRPEGSVSTLKIQRTERGDSAVYLCASSLTPTGGGTDTQYFGPGTRLTVL.

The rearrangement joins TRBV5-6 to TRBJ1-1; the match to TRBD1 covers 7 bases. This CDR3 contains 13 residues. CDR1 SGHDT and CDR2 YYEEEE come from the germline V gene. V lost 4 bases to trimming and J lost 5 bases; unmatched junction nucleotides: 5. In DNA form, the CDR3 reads TGTGCCAGCAGCCCGACAGGGAGGACTGAAGCTTTCTTT. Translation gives CASSPTGRTEAFF. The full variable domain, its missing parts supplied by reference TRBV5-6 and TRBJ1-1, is DAGVTQSPTHLIKTRGQQVTLRCSPKSGHDTVSWYQQALGQGPQFIFQYYEEEERQRGNFPDRFSGHQFPNYSSELNVNALLLGDSALYLCASSPTGRTEAFFGQGTRLTVV.

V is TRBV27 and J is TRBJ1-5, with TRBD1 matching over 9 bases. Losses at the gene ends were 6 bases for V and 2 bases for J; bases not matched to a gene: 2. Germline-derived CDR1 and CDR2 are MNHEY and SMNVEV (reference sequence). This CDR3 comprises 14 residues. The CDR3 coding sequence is TGTGCCAGCAGAAGGACAGGGGGCAATCAGCCCCAGCATTTT. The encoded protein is CASRRTGGNQPQHF.

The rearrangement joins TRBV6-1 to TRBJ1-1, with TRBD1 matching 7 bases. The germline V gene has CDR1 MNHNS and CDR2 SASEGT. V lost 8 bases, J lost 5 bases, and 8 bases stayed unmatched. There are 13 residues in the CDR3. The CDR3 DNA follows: TGTGCCAGCTACAACAGGGGACGTACTGAAGCTTTCTTT. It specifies CASYNRGRTEAFF.

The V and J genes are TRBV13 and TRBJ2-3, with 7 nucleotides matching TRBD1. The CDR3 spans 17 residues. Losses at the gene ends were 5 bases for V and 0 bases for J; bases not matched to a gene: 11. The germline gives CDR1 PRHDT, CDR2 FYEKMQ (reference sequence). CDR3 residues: CASSTWDSKGSTDTQYF. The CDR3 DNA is TGTGCCAGCAGCACATGGGACAGCAAGGGGAGCACAGATACGCAGTATTTT.

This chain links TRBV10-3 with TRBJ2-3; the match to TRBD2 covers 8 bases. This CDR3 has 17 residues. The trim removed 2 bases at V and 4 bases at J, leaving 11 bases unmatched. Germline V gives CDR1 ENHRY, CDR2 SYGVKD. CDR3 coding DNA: TGTGCCATCAGTGAGAGAATAGCGGGGCTAAACGCAGATACGCAGTATTTT. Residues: CAISERIAGLNADTQYF.

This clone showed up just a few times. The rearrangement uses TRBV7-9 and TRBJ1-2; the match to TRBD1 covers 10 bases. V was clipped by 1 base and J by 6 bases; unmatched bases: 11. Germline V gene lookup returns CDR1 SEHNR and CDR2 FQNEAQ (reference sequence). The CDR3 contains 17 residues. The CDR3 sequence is CASSLELRTGGDHGYTF. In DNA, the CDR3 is TGTGCCAGCAGCTTAGAATTGAGGACAGGGGGTGATCATGGCTACACCTTC.

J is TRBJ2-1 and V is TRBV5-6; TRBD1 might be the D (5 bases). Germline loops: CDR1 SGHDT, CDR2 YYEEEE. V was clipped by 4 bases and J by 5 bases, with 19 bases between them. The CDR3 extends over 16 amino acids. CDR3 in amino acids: CASSRPAGYGNNEQFF. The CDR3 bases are TGTGCCAGCAGCCGCCCCGCAGGGTATGGCAACAATGAGCAGTTCTTC.

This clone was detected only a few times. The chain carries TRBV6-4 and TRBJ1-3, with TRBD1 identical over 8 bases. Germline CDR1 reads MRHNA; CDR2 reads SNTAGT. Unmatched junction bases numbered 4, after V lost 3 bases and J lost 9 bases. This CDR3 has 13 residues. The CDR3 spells CASSEDRGGTIYF. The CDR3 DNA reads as TGTGCCAGCAGTGAAGACAGGGGAGGCACCATATATTTT.

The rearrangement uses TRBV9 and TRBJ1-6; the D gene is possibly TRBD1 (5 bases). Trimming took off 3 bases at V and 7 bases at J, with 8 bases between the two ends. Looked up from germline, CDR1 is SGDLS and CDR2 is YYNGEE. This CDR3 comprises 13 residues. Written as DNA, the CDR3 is TGTGCCAGCAGCGCCGGGGGGAATTCACCCCTCCACTTT. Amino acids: CASSAGGNSPLHF.

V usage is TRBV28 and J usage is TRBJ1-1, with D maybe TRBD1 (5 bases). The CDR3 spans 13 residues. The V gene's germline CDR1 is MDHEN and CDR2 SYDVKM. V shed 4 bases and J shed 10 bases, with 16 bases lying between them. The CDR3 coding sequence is TGTGCCAGCAGTTCGGCCGGTACGGGGGTAGCTTTCTTT. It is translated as CASSSAGTGVAFF.

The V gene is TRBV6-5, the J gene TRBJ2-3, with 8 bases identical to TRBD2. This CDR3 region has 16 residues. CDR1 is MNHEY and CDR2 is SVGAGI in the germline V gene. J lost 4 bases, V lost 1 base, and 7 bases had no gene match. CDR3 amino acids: CASSYWGREEADTQYF. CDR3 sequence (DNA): TGTGCCAGCAGTTACTGGGGGCGGGAGGAGGCAGATACGCAGTATTTT.

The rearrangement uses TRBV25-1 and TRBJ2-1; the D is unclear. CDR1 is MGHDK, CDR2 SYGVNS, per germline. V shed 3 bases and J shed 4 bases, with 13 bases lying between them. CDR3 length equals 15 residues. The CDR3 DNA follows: TGTGCCAGCAGTGATCGACGTACAGTTTACAATGAGCAGTTCTTC. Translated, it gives CASSDRRTVYNEQFF.

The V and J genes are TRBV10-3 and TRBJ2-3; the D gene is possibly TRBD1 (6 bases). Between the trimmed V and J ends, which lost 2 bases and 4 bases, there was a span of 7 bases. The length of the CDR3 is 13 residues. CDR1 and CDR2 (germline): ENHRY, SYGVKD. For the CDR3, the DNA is TGTGCCATCAGTGAGGAGGGGGCAGATACGCAGTATTTT. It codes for CAISEEGADTQYF.

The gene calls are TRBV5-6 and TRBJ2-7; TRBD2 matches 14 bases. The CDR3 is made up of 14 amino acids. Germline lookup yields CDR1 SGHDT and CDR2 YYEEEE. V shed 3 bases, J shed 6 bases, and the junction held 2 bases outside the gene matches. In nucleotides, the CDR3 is TGTGCCAGCAGCTGGGGACTAGCGGGGGCCGAGCAGTACTTC. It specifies CASSWGLAGAEQYF.

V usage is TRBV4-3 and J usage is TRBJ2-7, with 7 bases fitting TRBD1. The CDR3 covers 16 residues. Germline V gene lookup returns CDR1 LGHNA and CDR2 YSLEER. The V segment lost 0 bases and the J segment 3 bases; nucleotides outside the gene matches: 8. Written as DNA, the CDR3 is TGCGCCAGCAGCCAAGAACTCGTGGGACAGAACTACGAGCAGTACTTC. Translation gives CASSQELVGQNYEQYF.

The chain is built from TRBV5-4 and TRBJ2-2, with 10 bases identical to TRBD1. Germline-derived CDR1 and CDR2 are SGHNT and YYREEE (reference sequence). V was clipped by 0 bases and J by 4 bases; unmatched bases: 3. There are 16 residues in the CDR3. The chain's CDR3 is CASSLARTGGTGELFF. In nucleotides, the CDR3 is TGTGCCAGCAGCTTGGCCAGGACAGGGGGCACCGGGGAGCTGTTTTTT.

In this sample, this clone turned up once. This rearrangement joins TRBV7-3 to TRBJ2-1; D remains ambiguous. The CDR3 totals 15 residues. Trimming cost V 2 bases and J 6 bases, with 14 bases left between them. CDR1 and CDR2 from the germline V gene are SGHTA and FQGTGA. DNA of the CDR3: TGTGCCAGCAGCTTAGAGGTGGGTCTCTCCAATGAGCAGTTCTTC. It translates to CASSLEVGLSNEQFF.

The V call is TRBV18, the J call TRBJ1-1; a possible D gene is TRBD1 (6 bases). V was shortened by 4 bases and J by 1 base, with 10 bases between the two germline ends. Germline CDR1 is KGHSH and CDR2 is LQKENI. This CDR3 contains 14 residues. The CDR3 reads CASSLGTSNTEAFF. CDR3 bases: TGTGCCAGCTCACTTGGGACATCGAACACTGAAGCTTTCTTT.

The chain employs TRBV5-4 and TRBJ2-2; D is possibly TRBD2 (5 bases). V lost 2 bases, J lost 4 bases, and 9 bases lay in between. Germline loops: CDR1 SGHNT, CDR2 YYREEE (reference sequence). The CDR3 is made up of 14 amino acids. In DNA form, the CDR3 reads TGTGCCAGCAGCTTAAATGGAGGCACCGGGGAGCTGTTTTTT. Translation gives CASSLNGGTGELFF.

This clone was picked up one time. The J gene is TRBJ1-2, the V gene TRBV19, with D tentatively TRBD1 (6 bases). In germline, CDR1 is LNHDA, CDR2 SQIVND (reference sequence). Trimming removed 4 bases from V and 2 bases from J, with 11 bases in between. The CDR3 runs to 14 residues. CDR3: CASSRGQGNYGYTF. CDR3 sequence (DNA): TGTGCCAGTAGTAGAGGTCAGGGGAACTATGGCTACACCTTC.

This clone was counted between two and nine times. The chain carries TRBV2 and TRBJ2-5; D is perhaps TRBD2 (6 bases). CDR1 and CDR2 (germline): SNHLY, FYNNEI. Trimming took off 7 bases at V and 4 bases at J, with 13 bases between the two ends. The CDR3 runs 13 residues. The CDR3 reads CASTLEEGETQYF. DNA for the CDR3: TGTGCCAGCACTCTGGAGGAGGGAGAGACCCAGTACTTC.

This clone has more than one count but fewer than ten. Here the CDR3 reads CSVSGEGGIYGYTF. In nucleotides, the CDR3 is TGCAGCGTCTCGGGGGAGGGGGGGATATATGGCTACACCTTC. The V gene is TRBV29-1, the J gene TRBJ1-2, with D possibly being TRBD1 (6 bases). The V gene lost 6 bases and the J gene lost 5 bases, with 19 bases spanning the gap. This CDR3 is built from 14 residues. Germline CDR1 and CDR2: SQVTM and ANQGSEA.

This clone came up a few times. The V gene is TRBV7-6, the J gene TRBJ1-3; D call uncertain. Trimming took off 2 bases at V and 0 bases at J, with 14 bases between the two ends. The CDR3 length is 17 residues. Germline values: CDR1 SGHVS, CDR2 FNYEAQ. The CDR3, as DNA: TGTGCCAGCAGCTTAAGCCCAGGTGGCTCCTCTGGAAACACCATATATTTT. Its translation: CASSLSPGGSSGNTIYF.

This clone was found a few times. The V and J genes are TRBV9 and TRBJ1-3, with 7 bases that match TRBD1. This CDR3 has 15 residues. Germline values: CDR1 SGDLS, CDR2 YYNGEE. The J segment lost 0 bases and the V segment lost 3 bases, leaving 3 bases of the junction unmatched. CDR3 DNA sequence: TGTGCCAGCAGCGGCAGGGGGTTCTCTGGAAACACCATATATTTT. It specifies CASSGRGFSGNTIYF.